This T cell receptor beta chain originates from a study of cytomegalovirus exposure and HLA in healthy donors. General study results and limits: Researchers reported that a few CMV-associated chains were confirmed in vitro as CMV antigen-specific. Indistinguishable V segments such as TRBV6-2 and TRBV6-3 were excluded. A later analysis showed HLA-associated TCR beta chains outstripping equally common others in clonal expansion.

Researchers ran the PCR with 60 Vbeta and 13 Jbeta primers. Methods used by the authors: Later, an analysis found roughly 80 million unique TCR beta chains, and 10 million to 11 million of these were shared. Profiled with immunoSEQ multiplex PCR; TCRdb holds only in-frame clones, not every one. V, J and clone size are taken as reported in that table, and D and trimming were inferred from the DNA itself. The repertoire holds over 150,000 clones, with around 68% as singletons. CDR3 length equals 15 residues. The V gene's germline CDR1 is SGDLS and CDR2 YYNGEE. V lost 0 bases, J lost 2 bases, and 10 bases lay in between. The count of this clone is one. Its antigen is not known.

This sequence was found in a man between 50 and 59 years old in good health and CMV-seronegative. The chain is built from TRBV9 and TRBJ2-3, with D uncertain. The sequenced sample consisted of PBMCs. DNA for the CDR3: TGTGCCAGCAGCGTAGGGGCTACCTACACAGATACGCAGTATTTT. It yields the protein CASSVGATYTDTQYF.